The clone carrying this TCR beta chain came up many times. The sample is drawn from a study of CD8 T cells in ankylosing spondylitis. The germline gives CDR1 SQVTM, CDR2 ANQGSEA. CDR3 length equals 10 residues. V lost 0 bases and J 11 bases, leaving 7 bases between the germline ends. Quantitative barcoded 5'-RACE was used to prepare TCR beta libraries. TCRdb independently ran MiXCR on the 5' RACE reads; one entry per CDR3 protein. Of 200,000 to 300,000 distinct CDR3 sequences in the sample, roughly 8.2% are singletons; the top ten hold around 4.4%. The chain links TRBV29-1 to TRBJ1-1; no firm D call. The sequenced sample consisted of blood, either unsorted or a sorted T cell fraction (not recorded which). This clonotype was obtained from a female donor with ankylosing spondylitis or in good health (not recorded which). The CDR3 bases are TGCAGCGTTGAAGAACGGAACGCTTTCTTT. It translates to CSVEERNAFF. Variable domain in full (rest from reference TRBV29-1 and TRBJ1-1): SAVISQKPSRDICQRGTSLTIQCQVDSQVTMMFWYRQQPGQSLTLIATANQGSEATYESGFVIDKFPISRPNLTFSTLTVSNMSPEDSSIYLCSVEERNAFFGQGTRLTVV.